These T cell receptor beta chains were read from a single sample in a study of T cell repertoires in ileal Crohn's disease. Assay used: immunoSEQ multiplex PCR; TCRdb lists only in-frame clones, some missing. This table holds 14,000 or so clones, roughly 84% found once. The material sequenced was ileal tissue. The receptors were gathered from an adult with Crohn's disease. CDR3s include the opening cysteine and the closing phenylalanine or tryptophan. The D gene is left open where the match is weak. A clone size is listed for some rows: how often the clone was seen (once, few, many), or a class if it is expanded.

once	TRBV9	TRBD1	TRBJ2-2	CASSVGTGSAGELFF	TGTGCCAGCAGCGTAGGGACAGGGAGCGCCGGGGAGCTGTTTTTT
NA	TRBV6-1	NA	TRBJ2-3	CASSRTLSTDTQYF	TGTGCCAGCAGTAGGACACTTAGCACAGATACGCAGTATTTT
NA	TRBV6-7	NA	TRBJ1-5	CANRPRGSNQPQHF	TGTGCCAACCGCCCTAGGGGCAGCAATCAGCCCCAGCATTTT
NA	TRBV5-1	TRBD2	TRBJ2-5	CASSTGLAGGETQYF	TGCGCCAGCAGCACGGGACTAGCGGGAGGGGAGACCCAGTACTTC
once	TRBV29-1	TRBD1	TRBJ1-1	CSGTGGFDTEAFF	TGCAGCGGGACAGGGGGCTTCGACACTGAAGCTTTCTTT
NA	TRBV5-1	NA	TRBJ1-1	CASSLQPENTEAFF	TGCGCCAGCAGCTTACAACCAGAGAACACTGAAGCTTTCTTT
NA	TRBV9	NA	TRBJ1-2	CASSGLAGVGYGYTF	TGTGCCAGCAGCGGGTTAGCAGGGGTAGGCTATGGCTACACCTTC
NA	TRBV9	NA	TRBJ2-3	CASSLYVASTDTQYF	TGTGCCAGCAGCCTCTACGTCGCTAGCACAGATACGCAGTATTTT
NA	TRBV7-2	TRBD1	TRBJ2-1	CASSLETGVSYNEQFF	TGTGCCAGCAGCTTAGAGACAGGGGTTTCCTACAATGAGCAGTTCTTC
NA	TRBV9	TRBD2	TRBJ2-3	CASSVDDRWATSGGGTDTQYF	TGTGCCAGCAGCGTAGACGACCGTTGGGCAACTAGCGGGGGGGGCACAGATACGCAGTATTTT
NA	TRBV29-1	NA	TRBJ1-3	CSARETAGNTIYF	TGCAGCGCCAGGGAAACAGCGGGAAACACCATATATTTT
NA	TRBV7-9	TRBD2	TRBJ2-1	CASSPAGGSSYNEQFF	TGTGCCAGCAGTCCTGCGGGGGGTAGCTCCTACAATGAGCAGTTCTTC
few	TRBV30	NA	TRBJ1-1	CAWSTPPGWGDTEAFF	TGTGCCTGGAGTACCCCGCCGGGGTGGGGGGACACTGAAGCTTTCTTT
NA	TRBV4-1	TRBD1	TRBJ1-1	CASSQTGKGMNTEAFF	TGCGCCAGCAGCCAGACAGGGAAAGGAATGAACACTGAAGCTTTCTTT
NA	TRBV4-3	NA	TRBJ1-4	CASSQAEGRGSEKLFF	TGCGCCAGCAGCCAAGCGGAAGGCAGGGGAAGTGAAAAACTGTTTTTT
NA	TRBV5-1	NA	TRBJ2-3	CASSLGGGDTDTQYF	TGCGCCAGCAGCTTGGGAGGGGGGGATACAGATACGCAGTATTTT
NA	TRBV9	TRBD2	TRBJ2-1	CASSVASSGGAYNEQFF	TGTGCCAGCAGCGTAGCTAGTAGCGGGGGGGCCTACAATGAGCAGTTCTTC
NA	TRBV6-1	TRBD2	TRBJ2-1	CASSGLAGGQIVGNEQFF	TGTGCCAGCAGTGGACTAGCGGGAGGGCAAATAGTTGGCAATGAGCAGTTCTTC
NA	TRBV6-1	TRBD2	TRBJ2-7	CASSEEAGRVREQYF	TGTGCCAGCAGTGAAGAGGCGGGGAGGGTACGTGAGCAGTACTTC
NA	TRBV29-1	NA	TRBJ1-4	CSVGDRRSNEKLFF	TGCAGCGTAGGAGACAGGCGCAGTAATGAAAAACTGTTTTTT
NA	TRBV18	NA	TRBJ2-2	CASSPRQGGTGELFF	TGTGCCAGCTCACCGCGGCAGGGCGGCACCGGGGAGCTGTTTTTT
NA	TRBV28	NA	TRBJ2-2	CASSSQNRPAGELFF	TGTGCCAGCAGTTCTCAGAACAGGCCCGCCGGGGAGCTGTTTTTT
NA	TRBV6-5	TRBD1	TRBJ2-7	CASSYSKDRGYF	TGTGCCAGCAGTTATAGCAAGGACAGGGGGTACTTC
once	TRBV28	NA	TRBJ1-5	CASSFRARGNQPQHF	TGTGCCAGCAGTTTCCGGGCCAGGGGCAATCAGCCCCAGCATTTT